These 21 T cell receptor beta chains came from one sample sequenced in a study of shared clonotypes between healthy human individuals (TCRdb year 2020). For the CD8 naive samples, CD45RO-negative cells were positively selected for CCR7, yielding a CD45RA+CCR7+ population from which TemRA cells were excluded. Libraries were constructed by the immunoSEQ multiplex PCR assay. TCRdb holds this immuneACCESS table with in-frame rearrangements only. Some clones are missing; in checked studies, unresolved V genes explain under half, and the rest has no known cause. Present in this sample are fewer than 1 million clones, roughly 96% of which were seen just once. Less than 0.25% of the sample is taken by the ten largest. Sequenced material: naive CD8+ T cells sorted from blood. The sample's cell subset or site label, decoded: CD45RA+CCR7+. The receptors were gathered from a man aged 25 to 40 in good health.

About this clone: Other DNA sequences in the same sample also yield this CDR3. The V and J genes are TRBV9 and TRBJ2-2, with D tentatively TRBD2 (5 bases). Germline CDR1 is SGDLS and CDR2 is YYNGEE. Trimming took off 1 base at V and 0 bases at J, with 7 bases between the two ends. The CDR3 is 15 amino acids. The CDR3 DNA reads TGTGCCAGCAGCGTAAGCGGCTCGAACACCGGGGAGCTGTTTTTT. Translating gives CASSVSGSNTGELFF.

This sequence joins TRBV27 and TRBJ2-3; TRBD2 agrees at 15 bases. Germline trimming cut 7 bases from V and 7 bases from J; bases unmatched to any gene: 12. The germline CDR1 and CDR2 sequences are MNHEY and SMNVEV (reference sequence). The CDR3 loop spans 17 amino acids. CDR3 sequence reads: CASTPGTSGGIVNTQYF. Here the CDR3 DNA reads TGTGCCAGCACCCCCGGGACTAGCGGGGGGATTGTAAATACGCAGTATTTT.

The CDR3 DNA reads TGTGCCAGCAGCCAAGAGGAAGCTTGGGACACAGATACGCAGTATTTT. It specifies CASSQEEAWDTDTQYF. This chain joins TRBV14 and TRBJ2-3; no firm D call. The CDR3 spans 16 residues. Germline V CDR1 and CDR2: SGHDN, FVKESK. The V end was cut by 0 bases, the J end by 2 bases, with 12 bases between.

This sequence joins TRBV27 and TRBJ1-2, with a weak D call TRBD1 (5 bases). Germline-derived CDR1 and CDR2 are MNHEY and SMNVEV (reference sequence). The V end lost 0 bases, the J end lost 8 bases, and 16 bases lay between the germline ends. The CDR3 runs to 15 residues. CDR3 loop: CASSLSGTETRGYTF. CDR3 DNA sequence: TGTGCCAGCAGTTTATCCGGGACCGAGACTCGGGGCTACACCTTC.

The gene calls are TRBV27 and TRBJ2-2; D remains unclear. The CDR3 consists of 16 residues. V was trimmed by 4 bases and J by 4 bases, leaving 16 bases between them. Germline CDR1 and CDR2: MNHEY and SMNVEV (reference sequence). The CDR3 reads CASSSGAGISTGELFF. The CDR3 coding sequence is TGTGCCAGCAGTTCCGGAGCCGGAATTAGCACCGGGGAGCTGTTTTTT.

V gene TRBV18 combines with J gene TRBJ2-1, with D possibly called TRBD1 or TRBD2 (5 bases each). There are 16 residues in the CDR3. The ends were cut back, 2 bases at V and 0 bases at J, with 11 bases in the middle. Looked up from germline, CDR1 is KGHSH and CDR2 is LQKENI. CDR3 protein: CASSPGYGTSYNEQFF. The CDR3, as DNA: TGTGCCAGCTCACCAGGGTACGGGACCTCCTACAATGAGCAGTTCTTC.

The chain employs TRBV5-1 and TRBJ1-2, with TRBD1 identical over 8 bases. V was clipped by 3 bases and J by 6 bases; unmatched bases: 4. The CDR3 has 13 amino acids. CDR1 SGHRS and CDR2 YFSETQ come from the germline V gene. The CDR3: CASSWTGSDGYTF. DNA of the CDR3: TGCGCCAGCAGCTGGACAGGGTCTGATGGCTACACCTTC.

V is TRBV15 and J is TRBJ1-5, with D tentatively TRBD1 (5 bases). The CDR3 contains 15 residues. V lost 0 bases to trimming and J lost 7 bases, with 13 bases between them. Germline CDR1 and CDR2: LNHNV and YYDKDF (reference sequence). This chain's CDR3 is CATSRDEGRGQPQHF. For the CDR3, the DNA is TGTGCCACCAGCAGAGACGAGGGTCGGGGGCAGCCCCAGCATTTT.

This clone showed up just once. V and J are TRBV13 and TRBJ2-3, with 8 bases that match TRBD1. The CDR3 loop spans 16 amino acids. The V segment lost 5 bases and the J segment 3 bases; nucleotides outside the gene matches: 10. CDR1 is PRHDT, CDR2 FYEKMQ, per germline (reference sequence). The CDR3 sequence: CASSIKSGGGTDTQYF. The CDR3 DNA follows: TGTGCCAGCAGCATAAAATCAGGGGGCGGAACAGATACGCAGTATTTT.

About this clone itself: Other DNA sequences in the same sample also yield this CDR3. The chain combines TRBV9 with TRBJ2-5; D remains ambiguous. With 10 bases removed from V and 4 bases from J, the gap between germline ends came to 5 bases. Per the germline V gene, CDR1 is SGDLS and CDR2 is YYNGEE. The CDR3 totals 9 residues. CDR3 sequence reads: CASGETQYF. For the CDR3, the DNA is TGTGCCTCAGGAGAGACCCAGTACTTC. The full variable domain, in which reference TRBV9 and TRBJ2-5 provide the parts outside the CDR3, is DSGVTQTPKHLITATGQRVTLRCSPRSGDLSVYWYQQSLDQGLQFLIQYYNGEERAKGNILERFSAQQFPDLHSELNLSSLELGDSALYFCASGETQYFGPGTRLLVL.

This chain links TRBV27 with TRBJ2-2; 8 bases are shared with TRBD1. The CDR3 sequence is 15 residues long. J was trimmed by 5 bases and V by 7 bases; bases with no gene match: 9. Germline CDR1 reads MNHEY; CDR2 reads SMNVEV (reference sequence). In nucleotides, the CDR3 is TGTGCCAGCAACCCGCACAGGGGGAGGACCGGGGAGCTGTTTTTT. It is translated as CASNPHRGRTGELFF.

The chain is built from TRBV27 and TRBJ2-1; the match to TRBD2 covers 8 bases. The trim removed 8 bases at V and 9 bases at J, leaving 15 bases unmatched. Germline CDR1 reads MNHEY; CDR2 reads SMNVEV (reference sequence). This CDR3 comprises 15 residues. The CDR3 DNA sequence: TGTGCCAGCTCTCGGGGCCCAGCGGGAGTTACTGAGCAGTTCTTC. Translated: CASSRGPAGVTEQFF.

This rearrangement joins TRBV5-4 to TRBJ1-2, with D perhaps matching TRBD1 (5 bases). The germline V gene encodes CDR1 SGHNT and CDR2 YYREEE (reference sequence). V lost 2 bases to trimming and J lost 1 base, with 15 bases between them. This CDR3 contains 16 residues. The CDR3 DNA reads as TGTGCCAGCAGCTTTCCCCCCCCGGGGGGTAACTATGGCTACACCTTC. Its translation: CASSFPPPGGNYGYTF.

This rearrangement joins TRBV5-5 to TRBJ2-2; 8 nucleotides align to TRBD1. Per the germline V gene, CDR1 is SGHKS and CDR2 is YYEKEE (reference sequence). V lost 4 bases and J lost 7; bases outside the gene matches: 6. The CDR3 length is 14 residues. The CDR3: CASSVGTGGGELFF. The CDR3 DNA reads TGTGCCAGCAGCGTCGGGACAGGAGGCGGGGAGCTGTTTTTT.

In DNA, the CDR3 is TGTGCCAGCAGCCTGGGTGGGTCAGTTAACTATGGCTACACCTTC. Amino acid sequence: CASSLGGSVNYGYTF. This chain joins TRBV5-5 and TRBJ1-2; D uncertain. The CDR3 has 15 residues. The germline gives CDR1 SGHKS, CDR2 YYEKEE (reference sequence). V was cut by 4 bases and J by 1 base, with 14 bases left in between.

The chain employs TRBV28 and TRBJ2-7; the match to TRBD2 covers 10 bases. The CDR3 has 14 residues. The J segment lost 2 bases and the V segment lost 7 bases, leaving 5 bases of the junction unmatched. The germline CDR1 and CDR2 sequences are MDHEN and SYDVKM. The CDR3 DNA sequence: TGTGCCAGCAACGGACTAGCGGACGCCTACGAGCAGTACTTC. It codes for CASNGLADAYEQYF.

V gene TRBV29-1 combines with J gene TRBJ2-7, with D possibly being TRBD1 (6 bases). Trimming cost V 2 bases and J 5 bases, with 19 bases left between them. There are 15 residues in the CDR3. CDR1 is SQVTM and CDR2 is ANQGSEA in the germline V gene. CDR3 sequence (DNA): TGCAGCGTTGAACAGGATGGCAGGGGTTTTAACGAGCAGTACTTC. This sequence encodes CSVEQDGRGFNEQYF.

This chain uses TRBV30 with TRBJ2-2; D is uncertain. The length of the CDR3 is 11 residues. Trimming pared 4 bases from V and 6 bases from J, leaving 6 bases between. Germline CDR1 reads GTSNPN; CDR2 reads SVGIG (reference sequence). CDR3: CAWKSPGELFF. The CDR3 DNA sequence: TGTGCCTGGAAATCGCCCGGGGAGCTGTTTTTT.

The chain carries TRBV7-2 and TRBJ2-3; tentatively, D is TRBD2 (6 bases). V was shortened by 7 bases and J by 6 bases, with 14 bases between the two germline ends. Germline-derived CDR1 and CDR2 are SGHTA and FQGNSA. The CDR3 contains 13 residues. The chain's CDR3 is CASMGLLDDTQYF. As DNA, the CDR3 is TGTGCCAGCATGGGACTGTTAGATGATACGCAGTATTTT.

The CDR3 reads CASSQAPAGVVETQYF. The CDR3 DNA reads TGCGCCAGCAGCCAAGCTCCAGCGGGAGTCGTGGAGACCCAGTACTTC. V and J are TRBV4-1 and TRBJ2-5; TRBD2 agrees at 8 bases. Unmatched junction bases numbered 9, after V lost 1 base and J lost 5 bases. From germline, CDR1 is MGHRA and CDR2 YSYEKL. CDR3 length: 16 residues.

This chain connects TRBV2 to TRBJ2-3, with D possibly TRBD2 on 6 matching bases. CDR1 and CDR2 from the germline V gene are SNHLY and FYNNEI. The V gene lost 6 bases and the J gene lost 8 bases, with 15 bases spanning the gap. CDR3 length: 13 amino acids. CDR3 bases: TGTGCCAGCAGCGGGACGCCCGGGGGTACGCAGTATTTT. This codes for CASSGTPGGTQYF. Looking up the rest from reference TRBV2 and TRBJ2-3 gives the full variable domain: EPEVTQTPSHQVTQMGQEVILRCVPISNHLYFYWYRQILGQKVEFLVSFYNNEISEKSEIFDDQFSVERPDGSNFTLKIRSTKLEDSAMYFCASSGTPGGTQYFGPGTRLTVL.